What follows are 32 T cell receptor beta chains derived from one specimen sequenced in a study of metastatic and nonmetastatic thyroid tumors. Using MiXCR, TCRdb re-called clones from the PCR reads. The sample yields roughly 90,000 clones, 15% seen once. All patients were treatment-naive before thyroid surgery. The source material was blood. The receptor set was obtained from a female donor with papillary thyroid cancer or a benign thyroid nodule (not recorded which). Some clones in this sample may be carry-over from other donors' samples.

This clone was found many times. A read error is possible here, since a much larger clone lies one base away. The gene calls are TRBV7-9 and TRBJ2-7, with D hard to call. Germline assignment: CDR1 SEHNR and CDR2 FQNEAQ (reference sequence). CDR3 length: 11 amino acids. The CDR3 DNA follows: TGTGCCAGCAGCTTACTCTACGAGCAGCACTTC. It specifies CASSLLYEQHF.

This clone came up a few times. The V gene is TRBV6-1, the J gene TRBJ2-3; D is uncertain. Per the germline V gene, CDR1 is MNHNS and CDR2 is SASEGT. V shed 5 bases and J shed 2 bases, with 11 bases lying between them. The CDR3 runs 14 residues. The CDR3 protein is CASSLDRTTDTQYF. The CDR3 DNA reads as TGTGCCAGCAGTCTTGACCGGACCACAGATACGCAGTATTTT.

In its sample, this clone was seen many times. The V gene is TRBV20-1, the J gene TRBJ2-2; D call uncertain. Trimming stripped 1 base from V and 5 bases from J, with 5 bases between. The CDR3 runs to 12 residues. CDR1 and CDR2 (germline): DFQATT, SNEGSKA (reference sequence). CDR3 DNA: TGCAGTGCTAGAGGGGATACCGGGGAGCTGTTTTTT. It yields the protein CSARGDTGELFF.

With regard to this clone: This may stem from a read error, because a much larger clone lies one nucleotide away. The V call is TRBV4-1, the J call TRBJ2-5; 9 positions agree with TRBD2. CDR1 and CDR2 from the germline V gene are MGHRA and YSYEKL. CDR3 length: 16 amino acids. Losses at the gene ends were 3 bases for V and 3 bases for J; bases not matched to a gene: 8. CDR3 protein: CASSHPSGVVEETQYF. The CDR3 DNA is TGCGCCAGCAGCCACCCTAGCGGGGTAGTCGAAGAGACCCAGTACTTC.

This clone was observed many times. This chain connects TRBV27 to TRBJ1-2; 7 nucleotides align to TRBD1. Looked up from germline, CDR1 is MNHEY and CDR2 is SMNVEV (reference sequence). This CDR3 comprises 17 residues. V lost 5 bases, J lost 3 bases, and 15 bases stayed unmatched. Here the CDR3 reads CASSPRDSGLLYYGYTF. CDR3 nucleotides: TGTGCCAGCAGTCCCCGGGACAGTGGACTCTTGTACTATGGCTACACCTTC.

This clone was observed many times. The chain is built from TRBV2 and TRBJ2-3; D might be TRBD2 (6 bases). CDR1 is SNHLY, CDR2 FYNNEI, per germline. V gave up 1 base and J gave up 10 bases, with 21 bases separating them. The CDR3 totals 16 residues. CDR3 loop: CASSEGDSITVLAQYF. The CDR3 bases are TGTGCCAGCAGTGAAGGGGACTCTATAACGGTACTAGCGCAGTATTTT.

At least ten counts were recorded for this clone. The chain combines TRBV4-2 with TRBJ1-2; perhaps TRBD1 as D (6 bases). The CDR3 contains 14 residues. Germline V CDR1 and CDR2: LGHNA, YNFKEQ. Deletions cut 4 bases from V and 6 bases from J, with 15 bases between. The CDR3 DNA sequence: TGTGCCAGCAGCCCCCCCGAAAGGGGGGATGGCTACACCTTC. This encodes CASSPPERGDGYTF.

This clone was counted at least ten times. The chain couples TRBV7-8 to TRBJ2-1; TRBD1 matches at 10 bases. Unmatched junction bases numbered 17, after V lost 5 bases and J lost 13 bases. Germline V gives CDR1 SGHVS, CDR2 FQNEAQ. This CDR3 comprises 16 residues. The DNA for the CDR3 is TGTGCCAGCAGCCCACTCCTCGGGACAGGGGTTCGGGAACAGTTCTTC. Translation gives CASSPLLGTGVREQFF.

This clone was seen ten or more times. The chain couples TRBV11-2 to TRBJ2-5; 13 bases align to TRBD2. The CDR3 is 16 residues long. Germline CDR1 and CDR2: SGHAT and FQNNGV. Germline trimming cut 4 bases from V and 3 bases from J; bases unmatched to any gene: 5. The CDR3 sequence is CASSSPLAGGEETQYF. The CDR3 bases are TGTGCCAGCAGCTCACCACTAGCGGGGGGGGAAGAGACCCAGTACTTC.

The table lists this clone with many counts. This clone may be a read error of a much larger clone one base away. The rearrangement uses TRBV6-2 or TRBV6-3 and TRBJ2-7, with 9 bases matching TRBD1. V was pared by 4 bases and J by 6 bases, with 4 bases of the junction left unmatched. The length of the CDR3 is 13 residues. Germline V gene data show CDR1 as MNHEY and CDR2 as SVGEGT. The DNA of the CDR3 is TGTGCCAGCAGTTTTGGGACAGGGTCCGAGCAGTACTTC. This translates into CASSFGTGSEQYF.

This clone was detected many times. A much larger clone lies a single base off, so this may be a read error. The rearrangement links TRBV27 to TRBJ1-2; perhaps TRBD1 as D (6 bases). V lost 7 bases and J 4 bases, leaving 16 bases between the germline ends. CDR1 and CDR2 from the germline V gene are MNHEY and SMNVEV (reference sequence). This CDR3 contains 14 residues. CDR3 region: CASNFREGGYGYTF. Written as DNA, the CDR3 is TGTGCCAGCAATTTCCGAGAGGGGGGCTATGGCTACACCTTC.

In this sample, this clone turned up many times. The chain links TRBV19 to TRBJ2-1; TRBD2 matches 9 bases. Germline assignment: CDR1 LNHDA and CDR2 SQIVND (reference sequence). V shed 3 bases and J 5 bases; nucleotides not matched to a gene: 5. The CDR3 runs 15 residues. CDR3 region: CASSILLAGNNEQFF. In nucleotides, the CDR3 is TGTGCCAGTAGTATTCTGCTAGCGGGGAACAATGAGCAGTTCTTC. The whole variable domain, remainder taken from reference TRBV19 and TRBJ2-1, is DGGITQSPKYLFRKEGQNVTLSCEQNLNHDAMYWYRQDPGQGLRLIYYSQIVNDFQKGDIAEGYSVSREKKESFPLTVTSAQKNPTAFYLCASSILLAGNNEQFFGPGTRLTVL.

At least ten counts were recorded for this clone. The V gene is TRBV12-3 or TRBV12-4, the J gene TRBJ2-2, with D possibly TRBD1 on 6 matching bases. V lost 2 bases, J lost 7 bases, and 11 bases lay in between. There are 14 residues in the CDR3. The CDR3 loop reads CASSLLGAGGELFF. CDR3 DNA sequence: TGTGCCAGCAGTTTATTGGGGGCTGGCGGGGAGCTGTTTTTT.

This clone was recorded a few times. Its ends do not fully match the called genes, so a read error is possible. The V gene is TRBV28, the J gene TRBJ2-2, with D perhaps TRBD1 (6 bases). The CDR3 is made up of 15 amino acids. CDR1 is MDHEN, CDR2 SYDVKM, per germline. The CDR3 bases are TGTGCCAGCAGTCCCTCTACAGGGAACACCGGGGACCTGTTTTTT. Translated, it gives CASSPSTGNTGDLFF.

This clone was seen many times. The V gene is TRBV15, the J gene TRBJ2-3; the D is unclear. Trimming removed 6 bases from V and 3 bases from J, with 10 bases in between. Germline V gives CDR1 LNHNV, CDR2 YYDKDF (reference sequence). CDR3 size: 13 residues. CDR3 loop: CATRVLGTDTQYF. Written as DNA, the CDR3 is TGTGCCACCAGGGTCTTGGGGACAGATACGCAGTATTTT.

This clone was detected many times. V usage is TRBV12-3 or TRBV12-4 and J usage is TRBJ1-1; D not certain. The CDR3 covers 13 residues. Trimming removed 2 bases at V and 1 base at J, with 5 bases between. The CDR3 spells CASSLRGNTEAFF. In nucleotides, the CDR3 is TGTGCCAGCAGTTTAAGAGGGAACACTGAAGCTTTCTTT.

The rearrangement joins TRBV7-2 to TRBJ1-5; D is undetermined. V was trimmed by 5 bases and J by 2 bases, leaving 7 bases between them. The germline V gene has CDR1 SGHTA and CDR2 FQGNSA. The CDR3 loop spans 13 amino acids. CDR3 protein: CASSVRGNQPQHF. CDR3 DNA sequence: TGTGCCAGCAGCGTGAGGGGCAATCAGCCCCAGCATTTT. Filled out from reference TRBV7-2 and TRBJ1-5, the complete variable domain reads GAGVSQSPSNKVTEKGKDVELRCDPISGHTALYWYRQSLGQGLEFLIYFQGNSAPDKSGLPSDRFSAERTGGSVSTLTIQRTQQEDSAVYLCASSVRGNQPQHFGDGTRLSIL.

This clone was seen repeatedly, ten times or more. V usage is TRBV20-1 and J usage is TRBJ2-7; 9 bases match TRBD2. The CDR3 loop spans 18 amino acids. Germline lookup yields CDR1 DFQATT and CDR2 SNEGSKA (reference sequence). V shed 5 bases and J 0 bases; nucleotides not matched to a gene: 17. The CDR3 loop is CSARGLSLAGRSSYEQYF. The CDR3 DNA reads as TGCAGTGCTCGGGGCCTCTCTCTAGCGGGGAGAAGCTCCTACGAGCAGTACTTC.

This clone showed up many times. The genes are TRBV5-1 and TRBJ1-2; 8 nucleotides agree with TRBD1. Germline CDR1 reads SGHRS; CDR2 reads YFSETQ. The CDR3 is 12 amino acids. The V and J ends lost 5 bases and 7 bases, in that order; junction bases with no gene match: 4. The CDR3 loop reads CASRQTGGGYTF. CDR3 DNA sequence: TGCGCCAGCAGACAAACAGGGGGTGGCTACACCTTC.

The chain links TRBV6-6 to TRBJ1-2, with a weak D call TRBD1 (5 bases). V lost 0 bases and J lost 4, with 15 bases in between. Per the germline V gene, CDR1 is MNHNY and CDR2 is SVGAGI (reference sequence). This CDR3 contains 16 residues. CDR3 DNA: TGTGCCAGCAGTTACTCAACCGGGGGTCCCTCCTATGGCTACACCTTC. It specifies CASSYSTGGPSYGYTF.

This clone was picked up many times. The V call is TRBV20-1, the J call TRBJ1-4, with TRBD1 as a possible D gene (5 bases). This CDR3 contains 11 residues. Germline V gene lookup returns CDR1 DFQATT and CDR2 SNEGSKA (reference sequence). Trimming pared 4 bases from V and 8 bases from J, leaving 8 bases between. CDR3 amino acids: CSAIRGEKLFF. The CDR3 coding sequence is TGCAGTGCTATTAGGGGAGAAAAACTGTTTTTT.

This clone showed up many times. The V gene is TRBV6-1, the J gene TRBJ2-2, with D possibly being TRBD1 or TRBD2 (7 bases each). This CDR3 has 16 amino acids. Germline-derived CDR1 and CDR2 are MNHNS and SASEGT. V was shortened by 7 bases and J by 4 bases, with 19 bases between the two germline ends. For the CDR3, the DNA is TGTGCCAGCACTCTAAAGGGGAGGGGGCGCACCGGGGAGCTGTTTTTT. Translation gives CASTLKGRGRTGELFF.

This clone was recorded many times. The V and J genes are TRBV28 and TRBJ2-3; maybe TRBD2 (7 bases). Trimming stripped 9 bases from V and 0 bases from J, with 22 bases between. The CDR3 length is 17 residues. CDR1 is MDHEN, CDR2 SYDVKM, per germline. In DNA form, the CDR3 reads TGTGCCAGTTGGTGGCGGGGGCCACCTTCTAGCACAGATACGCAGTATTTT. Its translation: CASWWRGPPSSTDTQYF.

For this clone: A much larger clone sits a single nucleotide away, making a read error possible. The V and J genes are TRBV5-5 and TRBJ2-5; TRBD1 aligns across 9 bases. CDR3 size: 15 residues. The germline CDR1 and CDR2 sequences are SGHKS and YYEKEE (reference sequence). V trimming: 4 bases; J trimming: 3 bases; junction bases outside the gene matches: 7. The CDR3 DNA reads TGTGCCAGCAGCATAGTGACAGGGGGTAAAGAGACCCAGTACTTC. Translated, it gives CASSIVTGGKETQYF.

The CDR3 region is CSAREDYSYEQYF. The DNA for the CDR3 is TGCAGTGCTAGAGAGGACTACTCCTACGAGCAGTACTTC. This rearrangement joins TRBV20-1 to TRBJ2-7; maybe TRBD2 (6 bases). Trimming pared 0 bases from V and 0 bases from J, leaving 6 bases between. Per the germline V gene, CDR1 is DFQATT and CDR2 is SNEGSKA (reference sequence). The CDR3 covers 13 residues.

This clone was detected many times. The chain employs TRBV5-1 and TRBJ2-7; 9 positions agree with TRBD1. This CDR3 has 16 residues. J lost 5 bases, V lost 0 bases, and 9 bases had no gene match. Germline loops: CDR1 SGHRS, CDR2 YFSETQ. The CDR3 region is CASSLDRGTGIDEQYF. CDR3 bases: TGCGCCAGCAGCTTGGACCGTGGGACAGGGATCGACGAGCAGTACTTC. Looking up the rest from reference TRBV5-1 and TRBJ2-7 gives the full variable domain: KAGVTQTPRYLIKTRGQQVTLSCSPISGHRSVSWYQQTPGQGLQFLFEYFSETQRNKGNFPGRFSGRQFSNSRSEMNVSTLELGDSALYLCASSLDRGTGIDEQYFGPGTRLTVT.

This clone has ten or more counts. The CDR3 sequence: CASSLGGSGNTIYF. The CDR3 DNA is TGTGCCAGCAGCTTAGGAGGGTCTGGAAACACCATATATTTT. J is TRBJ1-3 and V is TRBV11-2, with D hard to call. CDR1 is SGHAT, CDR2 FQNNGV, per germline. Trimming took off 1 base at V and 1 base at J, with 5 bases between the two ends. This CDR3 is 14 amino acids long.

In this sample, this clone turned up many times. The chain recombines TRBV7-8 with TRBJ2-5; D uncertain. Trimming shortened V by 3 bases and J by 1 base, and 12 bases separated the two germline ends. Germline V gene data show CDR1 as SGHVS and CDR2 as FQNEAQ. The CDR3 is made up of 15 amino acids. CDR3 amino acids: CASSFFGRVQETQYF. In DNA form, the CDR3 reads TGTGCCAGCAGCTTTTTCGGCAGAGTCCAAGAGACCCAGTACTTC.

Worth noting for this clone: With a much larger clone just one base away, this may be a read error. The V gene is TRBV9, the J gene TRBJ2-3; 9 nucleotides agree with TRBD1. Germline CDR1 and CDR2: SGDLS and YYNGEE. The CDR3 spans 15 residues. V lost 4 bases, J lost 2 bases, and 5 bases stayed unmatched. The DNA for the CDR3 is TGTGCCAGCAGCTCCGGGACAGGGCCCACAGATACGCAGTATTTT. This sequence encodes CASSSGTGPTDTQYF. Full variable domain (rest looked up from reference TRBV9 and TRBJ2-3): DSGVTQTPKHLITATGQRVTLRCSPRSGDLSVYWYQQSLDQGLQFLIQYYNGEERAKGNILERFSAQQFPDLHSELNLSSLELGDSALYFCASSSGTGPTDTQYFGPGTRLTVL.

Many counts were recorded for this clone. V is TRBV12-3 or TRBV12-4 and J is TRBJ2-5; possibly TRBD2 for D (6 bases). The CDR3 length is 15 residues. The V and J ends lost 5 bases and 5 bases respectively, with 18 bases between them. The CDR3: CASSPTASAGETQYF. CDR3 bases: TGTGCCAGCAGTCCTACGGCTAGCGCTGGGGAGACCCAGTACTTC.

The sample holds many counts of this clone. This chain uses TRBV20-1 with TRBJ1-1; D not certain. The V and J ends lost 1 base and 8 bases respectively, with 20 bases between them. This CDR3 has 15 residues. Germline lookup yields CDR1 DFQATT and CDR2 SNEGSKA (reference sequence). The CDR3 DNA sequence: TGCAGTGCTAGAGTCCCTCCAGCTGATAATAGCGAAGCTTTCTTT. This sequence encodes CSARVPPADNSEAFF.

This clone was counted many times. The rearrangement joins TRBV5-6 to TRBJ2-7; 10 bases are shared with TRBD1. Germline loops: CDR1 SGHDT, CDR2 YYEEEE. The CDR3 contains 14 residues. Trimming at V came to 3 bases and at J to 2 bases, leaving 2 bases not matched to a gene. The CDR3 bases are TGTGCCAGCAGCTCAGGACAGGGGGCCTACGAGCAGTACTTC. It translates to CASSSGQGAYEQYF.